Listed below are T cell receptor beta chains from one sample, sequenced in a study of T cell clonotyping in hematopoietic cell transplantation. TCRdb keeps only in-frame clones here, not all; method: immunoSEQ multiplex PCR. The table records about 41,000 clones, 82% of them present only once. The source was peripheral blood mononuclear cells, collected before stem cell transplant. The receptors derive from a man between 60 and 70 years old with myelodysplastic syndrome. Some clones in this sample may be carry-over from other donors' samples. The CDR3 runs from the conserved cysteine through the conserved F or W. The order of the fields is V gene, clone size, J gene, D gene, CDR3 protein. D genes are given only for firm matches. Where a row states a size, it is once, few, many or the class of an expanded clone; other rows omit it.

TRBV19	-	TRBJ1-2	TRBD1	CASSIWDREYYGYTF
TRBV6-5	-	TRBJ1-2	-	CASTDSFQGYTF
TRBV7-2	-	TRBJ1-2	-	CASSLDQGNNYGYTF
TRBV4-2	-	TRBJ1-1	-	CASSQEQGSPNMNTEAFF
TRBV28	-	TRBJ1-4	TRBD1	CASNFLGGRGEKLFF
TRBV27	-	TRBJ1-6	-	CASKLEVGTWSSPLHF
TRBV10-3	-	TRBJ2-1	-	CAISQTDSYNEQFF
TRBV4-3	-	TRBJ2-7	-	CASSQDRASSSYEQYF
TRBV6-6	-	TRBJ1-4	-	CASSGPGGPSLEKLFF
TRBV7-2	-	TRBJ2-7	TRBD2	CASRPSGNPYEQYF
TRBV4-3	few	TRBJ2-2	-	CASSQGKPTGELFF
TRBV27	-	TRBJ1-6	-	CASSLEGGFYNSPLHF
TRBV28	-	TRBJ1-2	-	CASTPWKGVGYTF
TRBV19	-	TRBJ1-6	TRBD1	CASSPRDRGSYNSPLHF
TRBV28	-	TRBJ1-1	-	CASSLPQVNTEAFF
TRBV7-8	-	TRBJ2-3	-	CASRTLTTDTQYF
TRBV20-1	-	TRBJ1-4	-	CSARETEKLFF
TRBV6-4	-	TRBJ1-5	-	CASSQELERPQHF
TRBV20-1	few	TRBJ1-2	-	CSAIPNYGYTF
TRBV28	-	TRBJ2-7	-	CASSTQRGAEQYF
TRBV5-6	-	TRBJ1-2	-	CASSPQGRHGYTF
TRBV5-1	-	TRBJ2-7	-	CASSLGGMEHEQYF
TRBV9	-	TRBJ1-1	-	CASSAAPNTEAFF
TRBV20-1	-	TRBJ2-3	TRBD1	CSVDRTDTQYF
TRBV4-2	-	TRBJ1-3	-	CASSQDLGQTRNTIYF
TRBV5-1	-	TRBJ2-7	TRBD1	CASSPTGAPVDEQYF
TRBV7-2	-	TRBJ1-1	-	CASSLGGTTEAFF
TRBV19	-	TRBJ1-6	-	CASSMWVGDSPLHF
TRBV6-5	-	TRBJ2-3	TRBD2	CASSYLRDYTDTQYF
TRBV5-1	-	TRBJ1-1	-	CASSLELVNTEAFF
TRBV6-5	-	TRBJ1-6	TRBD1	CASTQDRGGNSPLHF
TRBV20-1	-	TRBJ2-3	TRBD2	CSARLGGTQYF
TRBV11-2	-	TRBJ2-1	-	CASSLDGDFYNEQFF
TRBV10-3	once	TRBJ1-1	TRBD1	CAIIKDRGYGNTEAFF
TRBV9	few	TRBJ1-2	-	CASSSHTGYTF
TRBV7-3	-	TRBJ2-7	TRBD1	CASSWDRGPYEQYF
TRBV5-4	few	TRBJ1-1	TRBD1	CASSFPGQGGTEAFF
TRBV7-9	-	TRBJ1-3	-	CASSLEGWRNSGNTIYF
TRBV9	once	TRBJ2-7	-	CASSVEWGSYEQYF
TRBV11-2	-	TRBJ1-6	-	CASGQLDSPLHF
TRBV4-3	-	TRBJ2-7	-	CASSQDLYRATEEQYF
TRBV2	few	TRBJ1-1	TRBD1	CASDRQGRAFF
TRBV5-1	-	TRBJ2-3	-	CASILPGAQYF
TRBV6-1	-	TRBJ2-7	TRBD2	CASSDPGGYEQYF
TRBV30	few	TRBJ2-7	TRBD1	CAWTQPGTGAYEQYF